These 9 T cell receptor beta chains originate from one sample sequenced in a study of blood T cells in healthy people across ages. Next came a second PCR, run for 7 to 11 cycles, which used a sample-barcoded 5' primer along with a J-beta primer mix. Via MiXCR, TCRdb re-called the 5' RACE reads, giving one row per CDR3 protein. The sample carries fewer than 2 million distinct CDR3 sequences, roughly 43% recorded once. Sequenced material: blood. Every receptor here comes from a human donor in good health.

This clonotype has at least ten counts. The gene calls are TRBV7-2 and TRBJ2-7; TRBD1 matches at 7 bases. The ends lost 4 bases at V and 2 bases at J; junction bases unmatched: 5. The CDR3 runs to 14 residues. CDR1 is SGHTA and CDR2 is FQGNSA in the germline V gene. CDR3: CASSSGTAAYEQYF. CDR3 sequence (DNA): TGTGCCAGCAGCTCTGGGACAGCAGCCTACGAGCAGTACTTC.

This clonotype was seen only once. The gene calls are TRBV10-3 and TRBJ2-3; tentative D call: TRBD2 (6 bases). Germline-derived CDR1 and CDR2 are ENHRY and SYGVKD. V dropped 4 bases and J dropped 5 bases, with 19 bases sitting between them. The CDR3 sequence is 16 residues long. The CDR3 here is CAISGSGRGRGDTQYF. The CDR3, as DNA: TGTGCCATCAGTGGTTCCGGGCGGGGCCGGGGAGATACGCAGTATTTT.

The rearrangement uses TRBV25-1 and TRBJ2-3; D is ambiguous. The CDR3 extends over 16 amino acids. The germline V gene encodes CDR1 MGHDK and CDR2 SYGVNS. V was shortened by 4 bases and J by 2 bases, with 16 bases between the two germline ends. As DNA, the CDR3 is TGTGCCAGCAGTGGGTCCCTCAGATACCTCACAGATACGCAGTATTTT. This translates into CASSGSLRYLTDTQYF.

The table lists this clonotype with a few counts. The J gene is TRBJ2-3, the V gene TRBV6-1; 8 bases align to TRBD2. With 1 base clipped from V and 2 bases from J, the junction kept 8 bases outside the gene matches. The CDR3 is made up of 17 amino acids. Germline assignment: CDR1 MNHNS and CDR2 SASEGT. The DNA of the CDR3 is TGTGCCAGCAGTGAAGGCAGGCTAGCGGGCTTCACAGATACGCAGTATTTT. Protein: CASSEGRLAGFTDTQYF.

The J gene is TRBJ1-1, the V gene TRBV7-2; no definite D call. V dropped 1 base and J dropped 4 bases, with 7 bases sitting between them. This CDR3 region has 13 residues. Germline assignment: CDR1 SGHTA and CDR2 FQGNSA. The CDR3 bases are TGTGCCAGCAGCTTAGTTCCGTCCACTGAAGCTTTCTTT. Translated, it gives CASSLVPSTEAFF. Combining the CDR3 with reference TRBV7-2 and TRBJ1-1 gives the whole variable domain GAGVSQSPSNKVTEKGKDVELRCDPISGHTALYWYRQSLGQGLEFLIYFQGNSAPDKSGLPSDRFSAERTGGSVSTLTIQRTQQEDSAVYLCASSLVPSTEAFFGQGTRLTVV.

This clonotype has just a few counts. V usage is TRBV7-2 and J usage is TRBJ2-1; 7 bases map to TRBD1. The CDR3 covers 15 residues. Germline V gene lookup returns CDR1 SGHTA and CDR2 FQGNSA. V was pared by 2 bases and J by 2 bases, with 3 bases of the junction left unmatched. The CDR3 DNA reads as TGTGCCAGCAGCTTAATTGGGACAGCCTACAATGAGCAGTTCTTC. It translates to CASSLIGTAYNEQFF.

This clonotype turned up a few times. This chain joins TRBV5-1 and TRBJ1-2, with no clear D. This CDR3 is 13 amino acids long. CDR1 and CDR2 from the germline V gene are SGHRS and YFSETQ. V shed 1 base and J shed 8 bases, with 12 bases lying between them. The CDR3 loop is CASSLPELIGYTF. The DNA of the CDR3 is TGCGCCAGCAGCTTGCCGGAGCTAATAGGCTACACCTTC.

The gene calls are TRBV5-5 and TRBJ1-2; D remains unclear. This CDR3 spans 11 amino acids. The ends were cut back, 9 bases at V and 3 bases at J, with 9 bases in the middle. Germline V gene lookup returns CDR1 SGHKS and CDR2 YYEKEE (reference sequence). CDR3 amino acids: CATANYYGYTF. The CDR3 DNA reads TGTGCCACCGCAAATTACTATGGCTACACCTTC.

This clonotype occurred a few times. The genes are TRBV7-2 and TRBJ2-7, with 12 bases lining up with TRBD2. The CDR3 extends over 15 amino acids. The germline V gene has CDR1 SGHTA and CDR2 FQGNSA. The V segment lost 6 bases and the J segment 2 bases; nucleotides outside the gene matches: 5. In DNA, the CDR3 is TGTGCCAGCAGATCTCGACTAGCGGGGGCCTACGAGCAGTACTTC. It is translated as CASRSRLAGAYEQYF.